This T cell receptor (beta chain) is drawn from a study of cytomegalovirus exposure and HLA in healthy donors. The PCR used 60 Vbeta and 13 Jbeta primers. Profiling relied on immunoSEQ multiplex PCR, and the TCRdb table lists in-frame clones only, not all of them. Of about 120,000 clones in the sample, roughly 80% were seen once. Details on this clone: Antigen unknown.

Donors sampled were nominally healthy, though unrecorded immune exposures were likely. Study-level findings and limits: In a later analysis, several top co-occurrence clusters appeared linked to parvovirus B19, influenza, CMV and Epstein-Barr virus. TCR beta V- and J-gene trimming was later associated with a missense DCLRE1C variant.

CDR1 and CDR2 (germline): SGHAT, FQNNGV. CDR3 length: 16 amino acids. V was clipped by 1 base and J by 2 bases; unmatched bases: 6. Sequences were obtained from PBMCs. The sequence was collected from a man aged 18 to 29 in good health and CMV-seropositive. The J gene is TRBJ2-3, the V gene TRBV11-2, with TRBD2 identical over 7 bases. The CDR3 loop is CASSLGSLADTDTQYF. Here the CDR3 DNA reads TGTGCCAGCAGCTTAGGGAGCCTAGCGGACACAGATACGCAGTATTTT.